Here is one T cell receptor (beta chain) with its context. This sample was included in a study of cytomegalovirus exposure and HLA in healthy donors. Primers: 60 Vbeta forward and 13 Jbeta reverse. Profiling relied on immunoSEQ multiplex PCR, and the TCRdb table lists in-frame clones only, not all of them. The sample consists of about 160,000 clones, more than 75% of them appearing once. V lost 4 bases to trimming and J lost 6 bases; unmatched junction nucleotides: 3. Looked up from germline, CDR1 is SGHKS and CDR2 is YYEKEE (reference sequence). This CDR3 spans 14 amino acids. The sequence was collected from a girl aged 10 to 17 in good health and CMV-seropositive. J is TRBJ2-2 and V is TRBV5-5; 10 nucleotides match TRBD1. The sequenced sample was PBMCs. The CDR3 is CASSPGQGAGELFF. As DNA, the CDR3 is TGTGCCAGCAGCCCCGGACAGGGGGCCGGGGAGCTGTTTTTT.